This is a list of T cell receptor beta chains from one sample in a study of T cell changes during pregnancy in multiple sclerosis. Measured with immunoSEQ multiplex PCR; TCRdb has only the in-frame clones, and not every one. The sample lists 84,000 or so clones; approximately 94% were seen once. This material consisted of peripheral blood, taken in the third trimester of pregnancy. These receptors all stem from a female donor with multiple sclerosis, enrolled in a pregnancy study. Both conserved end residues are part of each CDR3. The D gene is left open where the match is weak. The listing skips clone size in some rows; elsewhere it reads once, few, many or a size class.

cdr3_length: 13; clone_size: -; j_call: TRBJ1-1; v_call: TRBV2; d_call: TRBD1; cdr3_nt: TGTGCCAGCAGGACAGGGGAGGGCTCTGAAGCTTTCTTT; cdr3_aa: CASRTGEGSEAFF
cdr3_length: 16; clone_size: -; j_call: TRBJ2-2; v_call: TRBV19; d_call: TRBD2; cdr3_nt: TGTGCCAGTAGTATGCTAGCGGGGGCCTACACCGGGGAGCTGTTTTTT; cdr3_aa: CASSMLAGAYTGELFF
cdr3_length: 15; clone_size: -; j_call: TRBJ2-7; v_call: TRBV13; d_call: TRBD2; cdr3_nt: TGTGCCAGCACCAGGACTAGCGGGGGTTCCTACGAGCAGTACTTC; cdr3_aa: CASTRTSGGSYEQYF
cdr3_length: 14; clone_size: -; j_call: TRBJ2-3; v_call: TRBV7-6; d_call: -; cdr3_nt: TGTGCCAGCGGCGGTACGGCTAGCACAGATACGCAGTATTTT; cdr3_aa: CASGGTASTDTQYF
cdr3_length: 13; clone_size: -; j_call: TRBJ2-2; v_call: TRBV6-5; d_call: -; cdr3_nt: TGTGCCAGCACAAACTCGATAAGCGGGGAGCTGTTTTTT; cdr3_aa: CASTNSISGELFF
cdr3_length: 15; clone_size: -; j_call: TRBJ1-1; v_call: TRBV6-6; d_call: -; cdr3_nt: TGTGCCAGCAGTCAATCCTCAACAGTCTTGGCTGAAGCTTTCTTT; cdr3_aa: CASSQSSTVLAEAFF
cdr3_length: 15; clone_size: -; j_call: TRBJ2-3; v_call: TRBV19; d_call: TRBD2; cdr3_nt: TGTGCCAGTAGTGCAAGCGGGGGGGACACAGATACGCAGTATTTT; cdr3_aa: CASSASGGDTDTQYF
cdr3_length: 15; clone_size: -; j_call: TRBJ2-7; v_call: TRBV21-1; d_call: -; cdr3_nt: TGTGCCAGCAGCAAAGGTCGGGACAGTCCCTACGAGCAGTACTTC; cdr3_aa: CASSKGRDSPYEQYF
cdr3_length: 15; clone_size: -; j_call: TRBJ2-5; v_call: TRBV5-6; d_call: TRBD2; cdr3_nt: TGTGCCAGCAGCGCAGGACTAGCGGGCCAAGAGACCCAGTACTTC; cdr3_aa: CASSAGLAGQETQYF
cdr3_length: 16; clone_size: -; j_call: TRBJ2-5; v_call: TRBV19; d_call: -; cdr3_nt: TGTGCCAGTAGTATAGTGCTCGGGAGCTACCAAGAGACCCAGTACTTC; cdr3_aa: CASSIVLGSYQETQYF
cdr3_length: 14; clone_size: -; j_call: TRBJ1-1; v_call: TRBV7-9; d_call: -; cdr3_nt: TGTGCCAGCAGCCCCGCCCGGGAGAACACTGAAGCTTTCTTT; cdr3_aa: CASSPARENTEAFF
cdr3_length: 15; clone_size: -; j_call: TRBJ1-4; v_call: TRBV9; d_call: -; cdr3_nt: TGTGCCAGCAGCGTAACGGAGGGATTTAATGAAAAACTGTTTTTT; cdr3_aa: CASSVTEGFNEKLFF
cdr3_length: 16; clone_size: -; j_call: TRBJ2-7; v_call: TRBV14; d_call: -; cdr3_nt: TGTGCCAGCAGCCAAGTGTCTACGATTACCCTATACGAGCAGTACTTC; cdr3_aa: CASSQVSTITLYEQYF
cdr3_length: 14; clone_size: -; j_call: TRBJ2-7; v_call: TRBV19; d_call: -; cdr3_nt: TGTGCCAGTAGTGATACAGGTTGGTCCTACGAGCAGTACTTC; cdr3_aa: CASSDTGWSYEQYF
cdr3_length: 13; clone_size: -; j_call: TRBJ2-3; v_call: TRBV19; d_call: -; cdr3_nt: TGTGCCAGTAGTATAGTTCTACCCGATACGCAGTATTTT; cdr3_aa: CASSIVLPDTQYF
cdr3_length: 14; clone_size: -; j_call: TRBJ1-3; v_call: TRBV5-6; d_call: -; cdr3_nt: TGTGCCAGCAGCTTGGGGGGGGCTGGAAACACCATATATTTT; cdr3_aa: CASSLGGAGNTIYF
cdr3_length: 13; clone_size: -; j_call: TRBJ2-5; v_call: TRBV19; d_call: -; cdr3_nt: TGTGCCAGTAGTATAGGCACAGAAGAGACCCAGTACTTC; cdr3_aa: CASSIGTEETQYF
cdr3_length: 13; clone_size: -; j_call: TRBJ1-4; v_call: TRBV5-1; d_call: -; cdr3_nt: TGCGCCAGCAGCTTGGACAGGGTAACGGGGCTGTTTTTT; cdr3_aa: CASSLDRVTGLFF
cdr3_length: 14; clone_size: -; j_call: TRBJ1-2; v_call: TRBV6-6; d_call: -; cdr3_nt: TGTGCCAGCAGTTACTCGAGTCATAACTATGGCTACACCTTC; cdr3_aa: CASSYSSHNYGYTF
cdr3_length: 15; clone_size: -; j_call: TRBJ2-3; v_call: TRBV6-4; d_call: TRBD2; cdr3_nt: TGTGCCAGCAGCCCCGGGACTAGCGGGGGAGATACGCAGTATTTT; cdr3_aa: CASSPGTSGGDTQYF
cdr3_length: 16; clone_size: once; j_call: TRBJ2-5; v_call: TRBV14; d_call: -; cdr3_nt: TGTGCCAGCAGCCCACTATTACGGGGAATTCAAGAGACCCAGTACTTC; cdr3_aa: CASSPLLRGIQETQYF
cdr3_length: 15; clone_size: -; j_call: TRBJ1-1; v_call: TRBV25-1; d_call: TRBD1; cdr3_nt: TGTGCCAGCAGTAGGGGTGGGACAGTTAACACTGAAGCTTTCTTT; cdr3_aa: CASSRGGTVNTEAFF
cdr3_length: 15; clone_size: -; j_call: TRBJ2-2; v_call: TRBV2; d_call: -; cdr3_nt: TGTGCCAGCAGTGGGGAGGAGCCGAACACCGGGGAGCTGTTTTTT; cdr3_aa: CASSGEEPNTGELFF
cdr3_length: 15; clone_size: -; j_call: TRBJ2-2; v_call: TRBV5-1; d_call: TRBD1; cdr3_nt: TGCGCCAGCAGCTTGGCCGGGACAGGGTCCGGGGAGCTGTTTTTT; cdr3_aa: CASSLAGTGSGELFF
cdr3_length: 20; clone_size: -; j_call: TRBJ1-5; v_call: TRBV21-1; d_call: -; cdr3_nt: TGTGCCAGCAGCAAAAGGGGGCGGGCCAGCACCCCCTATAGCAATCAGCCCCAGCATTTT; cdr3_aa: CASSKRGRASTPYSNQPQHF
cdr3_length: 14; clone_size: few; j_call: TRBJ2-7; v_call: TRBV2; d_call: TRBD2; cdr3_nt: TGTGCCAGCATTAGGGCTAGCGGGGGTTACGAGCAGTACTTC; cdr3_aa: CASIRASGGYEQYF
cdr3_length: 13; clone_size: -; j_call: TRBJ1-2; v_call: TRBV11-1; d_call: -; cdr3_nt: TGTGCCAGCAGCTTAGCCGTTTCGGATGGCTACACCTTC; cdr3_aa: CASSLAVSDGYTF
cdr3_length: 15; clone_size: -; j_call: TRBJ1-1; v_call: TRBV2; d_call: -; cdr3_nt: TGTGCCAGCAGTGAGGGACACGGCCGAGCTGTCGAAGCTTTCTTT; cdr3_aa: CASSEGHGRAVEAFF
cdr3_length: 11; clone_size: -; j_call: TRBJ1-2; v_call: TRBV15; d_call: -; cdr3_nt: TGTGCCACCAGCGGGCCCTATGGCTACACCTTC; cdr3_aa: CATSGPYGYTF
cdr3_length: 11; clone_size: -; j_call: TRBJ1-5; v_call: TRBV18; d_call: -; cdr3_nt: TGTGCCAGCTCAGGTACCGGGCCCCAGCATTTT; cdr3_aa: CASSGTGPQHF
cdr3_length: 13; clone_size: -; j_call: TRBJ2-3; v_call: TRBV5-1; d_call: -; cdr3_nt: TGCGCCAGCAGCTTGGCACGGGGAGATACGCAGTATTTT; cdr3_aa: CASSLARGDTQYF
cdr3_length: 16; clone_size: -; j_call: TRBJ2-7; v_call: TRBV2; d_call: TRBD1; cdr3_nt: TGTGCCAGCAGTAGACAGGACAGGGGGGAAACCTACGAGCAGTACTTC; cdr3_aa: CASSRQDRGETYEQYF
cdr3_length: 13; clone_size: -; j_call: TRBJ1-1; v_call: TRBV2; d_call: -; cdr3_nt: TGTGCCAGCCAAGCCAGGGTCTTGACTGAAGCTTTCTTT; cdr3_aa: CASQARVLTEAFF
cdr3_length: 15; clone_size: -; j_call: TRBJ2-1; v_call: TRBV12-5; d_call: TRBD1; cdr3_nt: TGTGCTAGTGGTTTGGCAGGGGGAACATACAATGAGCAGTTCTTC; cdr3_aa: CASGLAGGTYNEQFF
cdr3_length: 19; clone_size: once; j_call: TRBJ2-1; v_call: TRBV19; d_call: TRBD2; cdr3_nt: TGTGCCAGCAATCCAGCGGGACTAGCGGGCCCGAGCTCCTACAATGAGCAGTTCTTC; cdr3_aa: CASNPAGLAGPSSYNEQFF
cdr3_length: 16; clone_size: once; j_call: TRBJ2-3; v_call: TRBV4-1; d_call: TRBD2; cdr3_nt: TGCGCCAGCAGCCAGGCCCTTAGCGGGGGGGCGGATACGCAGTATTTT; cdr3_aa: CASSQALSGGADTQYF
cdr3_length: 11; clone_size: few; j_call: TRBJ1-3; v_call: TRBV5-1; d_call: -; cdr3_nt: TGCGCCAGCAAAGAGGGAAACACCATATATTTT; cdr3_aa: CASKEGNTIYF
cdr3_length: 15; clone_size: -; j_call: TRBJ1-5; v_call: TRBV5-1; d_call: TRBD1; cdr3_nt: TGCGCCAGCAGCCCAACGACAGGGCGCAATCAGCCCCAGCATTTT; cdr3_aa: CASSPTTGRNQPQHF
cdr3_length: 13; clone_size: -; j_call: TRBJ1-1; v_call: TRBV7-3; d_call: -; cdr3_nt: TGTGCCAGCAGCTTAACCGAACGGACTGAAGCTTTCTTT; cdr3_aa: CASSLTERTEAFF
cdr3_length: 15; clone_size: -; j_call: TRBJ1-5; v_call: TRBV15; d_call: -; cdr3_nt: TGTGCCACCGCTGAAACGACCCTTGGAGGGGTGCCCCAGCATTTT; cdr3_aa: CATAETTLGGVPQHF
cdr3_length: 15; clone_size: -; j_call: TRBJ2-7; v_call: TRBV5-1; d_call: TRBD2; cdr3_nt: TGCGCCAGCAGCTTGGAGGGCGGGGGGGCCTACGAGCAGTACTTC; cdr3_aa: CASSLEGGGAYEQYF
cdr3_length: 14; clone_size: -; j_call: TRBJ1-2; v_call: TRBV13; d_call: -; cdr3_nt: TGTGCCAGCAGCTTAGGCAGGGGCGTTACTGGCTACACCTTC; cdr3_aa: CASSLGRGVTGYTF
cdr3_length: 15; clone_size: -; j_call: TRBJ1-1; v_call: TRBV5-1; d_call: TRBD1; cdr3_nt: TGCGCCAGCTTTCAGGGGGCGGAAATGAACACTGAAGCTTTCTTT; cdr3_aa: CASFQGAEMNTEAFF
cdr3_length: 14; clone_size: -; j_call: TRBJ2-2; v_call: TRBV10-3; d_call: TRBD1; cdr3_nt: TGTGCCACCGGGGACAGGGGAATGTTCGGGGAGCTGTTTTTT; cdr3_aa: CATGDRGMFGELFF
cdr3_length: 16; clone_size: -; j_call: TRBJ1-4; v_call: TRBV9; d_call: -; cdr3_nt: TGTGCCAGGACCCGCCCCGGGCAGGGGTTTAATGAAAAACTGTTTTTT; cdr3_aa: CARTRPGQGFNEKLFF
cdr3_length: 16; clone_size: -; j_call: TRBJ1-1; v_call: TRBV7-9; d_call: -; cdr3_nt: TGTGCCAGCAGCTACACGCTGGGCCAGATTAACACTGAAGCTTTCTTT; cdr3_aa: CASSYTLGQINTEAFF
cdr3_length: 14; clone_size: -; j_call: TRBJ2-7; v_call: TRBV6-5; d_call: -; cdr3_nt: TGTGCCAGCACCCCGCCCGGGGGGCCCTACGAGCAGTACTTC; cdr3_aa: CASTPPGGPYEQYF
cdr3_length: 15; clone_size: -; j_call: TRBJ1-4; v_call: TRBV9; d_call: -; cdr3_nt: TGTGCCAGCAGCGTATCCGGGACATATTATGAAAAACTGTTTTTT; cdr3_aa: CASSVSGTYYEKLFF
cdr3_length: 13; clone_size: -; j_call: TRBJ1-5; v_call: TRBV7-3; d_call: TRBD1; cdr3_nt: TGTGCCAGCAGTACAGGGGGCAATCAGCCCCAGCATTTT; cdr3_aa: CASSTGGNQPQHF
cdr3_length: 11; clone_size: -; j_call: TRBJ2-1; v_call: TRBV29-1; d_call: TRBD2; cdr3_nt: TGCAGCGTGACACTAGCGGGGGTCGTGTTCTTC; cdr3_aa: CSVTLAGVVFF